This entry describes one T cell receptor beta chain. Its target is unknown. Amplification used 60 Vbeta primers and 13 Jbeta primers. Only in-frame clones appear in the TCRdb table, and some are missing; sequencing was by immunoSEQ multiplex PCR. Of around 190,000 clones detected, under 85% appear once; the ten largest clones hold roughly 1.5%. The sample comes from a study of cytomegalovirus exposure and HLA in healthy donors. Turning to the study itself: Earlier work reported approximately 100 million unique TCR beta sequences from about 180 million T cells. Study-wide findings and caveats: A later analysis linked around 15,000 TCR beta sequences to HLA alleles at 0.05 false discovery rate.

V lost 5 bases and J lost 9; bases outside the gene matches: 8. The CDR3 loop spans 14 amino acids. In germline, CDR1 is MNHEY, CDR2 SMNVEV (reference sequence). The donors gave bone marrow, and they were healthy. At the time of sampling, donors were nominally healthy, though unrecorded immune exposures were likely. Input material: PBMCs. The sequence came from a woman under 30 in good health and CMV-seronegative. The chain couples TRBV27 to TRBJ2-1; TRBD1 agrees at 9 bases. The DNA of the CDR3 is TGTGCCAGCAGTCCAAGGACAGGGGAAGGTGAGCAGTTCTTC. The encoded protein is CASSPRTGEGEQFF.